The 25 T cell receptor beta chains below were found in one sample sequenced in a study of neoadjuvant nivolumab and ipilimumab in lung cancer. The protocol was immunoSEQ multiplex PCR, while the TCRdb copy is restricted to in-frame clones and leaves out a portion. The sample records some 20,000 clones, 79% being singletons. The sample here was tumor tissue, taken after neoadjuvant nivolumab, alone or with ipilimumab, at or shortly before surgery. Receptor source: an adult with non-small cell lung cancer.

The V gene is TRBV5-1, the J gene TRBJ1-1, with 7 bases that match TRBD1. Germline CDR1 reads SGHRS; CDR2 reads YFSETQ. The CDR3 totals 15 residues. Losses at the gene ends were 2 bases for V and 1 base for J; bases not matched to a gene: 5. The CDR3 coding sequence is TGCGCCAGCAGCTTCACCGGGACAGCGAACACTGAAGCTTTCTTT. This gives the protein CASSFTGTANTEAFF.

J is TRBJ2-3 and V is TRBV5-1; tentatively, D is TRBD1 or TRBD2 (5 bases each). This CDR3 has 15 residues. CDR1 and CDR2 from the germline V gene are SGHRS and YFSETQ. Between the trimmed V and J ends, which lost 0 bases and 2 bases, there was a span of 10 bases. DNA of the CDR3: TGCGCCAGCAGCTTGGTAGGGACCACCACAGATACGCAGTATTTT. Protein: CASSLVGTTTDTQYF.

The CDR3 protein is CASRLYTEGYEQYF. The CDR3, as DNA: TGTGCCAGCAGACTATACACAGAGGGCTACGAGCAGTACTTC. The chain links TRBV6-1 to TRBJ2-7; possibly TRBD2 for D (5 bases). Germline CDR1 is MNHNS and CDR2 is SASEGT. CDR3 size: 14 residues. V was clipped by 6 bases and J by 3 bases, with 15 bases between them.

The chain joins TRBV7-2 to TRBJ2-3, with D perhaps TRBD1 (5 bases). CDR1 and CDR2 from the germline V gene are SGHTA and FQGNSA. Trimming took 0 bases from V and 3 from J, leaving 7 bases between them. CDR3 length equals 14 residues. This chain's CDR3 is CASSLAGRTDTQYF. In nucleotides, the CDR3 is TGTGCCAGCAGCTTAGCGGGGCGAACAGATACGCAGTATTTT.

The J gene is TRBJ1-1, the V gene TRBV6-5; D is undetermined. Germline V lookup: CDR1 MNHEY, CDR2 SVGAGI. Trimming took off 2 bases at V and 8 bases at J, with 6 bases between the two ends. The CDR3 runs 11 residues. As DNA, the CDR3 is TGTGCCAGCAGTTACAGGAAAGAAGCTTTCTTT. Encoded protein: CASSYRKEAFF.

This rearrangement joins TRBV5-1 to TRBJ2-1, with a possible D match to TRBD1 (5 bases). There are 13 residues in the CDR3. V was trimmed by 5 bases and J by 4 bases, leaving 10 bases between them. The germline V gene has CDR1 SGHRS and CDR2 YFSETQ. The CDR3 region is CASRPDKYNEQFF. CDR3 bases: TGCGCCAGCAGACCGGACAAGTACAATGAGCAGTTCTTC.

This clone was picked up one time. The rearrangement uses TRBV6-5 and TRBJ1-6, with unresolved D. The germline gives CDR1 MNHEY, CDR2 SVGAGI. This CDR3 is built from 13 residues. Deletions cut 7 bases from V and 10 bases from J, with 14 bases between. Written as DNA, the CDR3 is TGTGCCAGCACCCTATACTCAGGATCACCCCTCCACTTT. Amino acids: CASTLYSGSPLHF.

This clone was picked up a small number of times. V and J are TRBV5-6 and TRBJ1-2; TRBD1 might be the D (6 bases). Deletions cut 1 base from V and 0 bases from J, with 7 bases between. The germline V gene has CDR1 SGHDT and CDR2 YYEEEE. This CDR3 is 14 amino acids long. CDR3 DNA sequence: TGTGCCAGCAGCTTGACAGGGACTAACTATGGCTACACCTTC. Encoded protein: CASSLTGTNYGYTF.

This clone was detected only once. The chain links TRBV9 to TRBJ1-6; no clear D gene. Trimming took 4 bases from V and 5 from J, leaving 10 bases between them. Germline V gives CDR1 SGDLS, CDR2 YYNGEE. The CDR3 runs to 14 residues. This CDR3 reads CASSLGGNNSPLHF. The CDR3, as DNA: TGTGCCAGCAGCCTAGGCGGGAATAATTCACCCCTCCACTTT. The variable domain in full, completed from reference TRBV9 and TRBJ1-6, reads DSGVTQTPKHLITATGQRVTLRCSPRSGDLSVYWYQQSLDQGLQFLIQYYNGEERAKGNILERFSAQQFPDLHSELNLSSLELGDSALYFCASSLGGNNSPLHFGNGTRLTVT.

In DNA form, the CDR3 reads TGTGCCAGCCAAACTTACAGGACCATGAACACTGAAGCTTTCTTT. As protein: CASQTYRTMNTEAFF. The genes are TRBV6-6 and TRBJ1-1; D may be TRBD1 (5 bases). The CDR3 spans 15 residues. V dropped 8 bases and J dropped 0 bases, with 16 bases sitting between them. Germline-derived CDR1 and CDR2 are MNHNY and SVGAGI (reference sequence).

The chain recombines TRBV6-5 with TRBJ1-1, with D uncertain. Trimming took off 4 bases at V and 2 bases at J, with 5 bases between the two ends. The CDR3 runs 12 residues. The V gene's germline CDR1 is MNHEY and CDR2 SVGAGI. CDR3 nucleotides: TGTGCCAGCAGTTTGCGCAACACTGAAGCTTTCTTT. It yields the protein CASSLRNTEAFF.

The chain uses TRBV5-4 and TRBJ2-6; maybe TRBD1 (6 bases). The CDR3 totals 17 residues. The V gene's germline CDR1 is SGHNT and CDR2 YYREEE (reference sequence). V lost 4 bases and J 2 bases, leaving 16 bases between the germline ends. The CDR3 sequence: CASSIAGASPGANVLTF. The CDR3 nucleotides read TGTGCCAGCAGCATCGCAGGGGCTTCCCCTGGGGCCAACGTCCTGACTTTC.

The chain combines TRBV4-3 with TRBJ1-5; D is undetermined. CDR3 length: 16 residues. Trimming took off 0 bases at V and 2 bases at J, with 11 bases between the two ends. Germline loops: CDR1 LGHNA, CDR2 YSLEER. CDR3 in amino acids: CASSQERGLGNQPQHF. DNA for the CDR3: TGCGCCAGCAGCCAAGAGAGAGGTTTGGGCAATCAGCCCCAGCATTTT.

The chain recombines TRBV7-2 with TRBJ1-6; D unclear. V was clipped by 1 base and J by 10 bases, with 11 bases between them. The CDR3 spans 14 residues. Germline V gives CDR1 SGHTA, CDR2 FQGNSA. The DNA for the CDR3 is TGTGCCAGCAGCTTAGGTGCAATAGGCTCACCCCTCCACTTT. This sequence encodes CASSLGAIGSPLHF.

The chain employs TRBV6-1 and TRBJ2-2; tentative D call: TRBD2 (5 bases). Trimming removed 8 bases at V and 5 bases at J, with 15 bases between. This CDR3 has 14 residues. Germline values: CDR1 MNHNS, CDR2 SASEGT. CDR3 in amino acids: CASDQGLFTGELFF. The CDR3 coding sequence is TGTGCCAGCGACCAAGGACTGTTTACCGGGGAGCTGTTTTTT.

V and J are TRBV4-1 and TRBJ1-3, with D unclear. The V end lost 1 base, the J end lost 0 bases, and 7 bases lay between the germline ends. Germline CDR1 reads MGHRA; CDR2 reads YSYEKL. This CDR3 is built from 15 residues. This CDR3 is CASSQVYSSGNTIYF. In DNA, the CDR3 is TGCGCCAGCAGCCAAGTGTACAGCTCTGGAAACACCATATATTTT.

This clone was detected once. This rearrangement joins TRBV7-2 to TRBJ2-6; tentative D call: TRBD2 (5 bases). V was clipped by 2 bases and J by 2 bases, with 19 bases between them. Germline V CDR1 and CDR2: SGHTA, FQGNSA. CDR3 length equals 19 residues. CDR3 residues: CASSLKWMGRTAGANVLTF. CDR3 nucleotides: TGTGCCAGCAGCTTAAAATGGATGGGGAGAACCGCTGGGGCCAACGTCCTGACTTTC.

Only a few counts were recorded for this clone. The genes are TRBV20-1 and TRBJ2-7; no reliable D call. The CDR3 extends over 10 amino acids. Looked up from germline, CDR1 is DFQATT and CDR2 is SNEGSKA (reference sequence). V lost 3 bases to trimming and J lost 5 bases, with 5 bases between them. CDR3 DNA sequence: TGCAGTGCTAGTATGAACGAGCAGTACTTC. It is translated as CSASMNEQYF.

The DNA for the CDR3 is TGTGCCAGCAGCTTCAACAGGGAGGGGACTGAAGCTTTCTTT. Its protein is CASSFNREGTEAFF. This chain connects TRBV7-9 to TRBJ1-1, with D perhaps TRBD1 (6 bases). The V gene's germline CDR1 is SEHNR and CDR2 FQNEAQ (reference sequence). There are 14 residues in the CDR3. Trimming removed 3 bases from V and 5 bases from J, with 13 bases in between.

The table lists this clone with a few counts. This rearrangement joins TRBV25-1 to TRBJ2-2, with 10 bases that match TRBD1. With 6 bases clipped from V and 3 bases from J, the junction kept 7 bases outside the gene matches. Germline CDR1 reads MGHDK; CDR2 reads SYGVNS. This CDR3 is built from 16 residues. CDR3 nucleotides: TGTGCCAGCAGCCGACAGGGGGCGGTGGACACCGGGGAGCTGTTTTTT. Translated, it gives CASSRQGAVDTGELFF.

The rearrangement links TRBV29-1 to TRBJ1-1; D not resolved. Trimming took off 4 bases at V and 0 bases at J, with 15 bases between the two ends. Germline V CDR1 and CDR2: SQVTM, ANQGSEA. The CDR3 contains 15 residues. The CDR3, as DNA: TGCAGCGTTGTTTCAGGAGGCGGGTTGAACACTGAAGCTTTCTTT. The encoded protein is CSVVSGGGLNTEAFF.

The V gene is TRBV20-1, the J gene TRBJ1-1; 8 bases match TRBD1. Germline V CDR1 and CDR2: DFQATT, SNEGSKA (reference sequence). This CDR3 comprises 11 residues. Germline trimming cut 7 bases from V and 8 bases from J; bases unmatched to any gene: 6. The CDR3 DNA reads as TGCAGTGTCCTCCGGGACAGGGAAGCTTTCTTT. It encodes CSVLRDREAFF.

Only a few counts were recorded for this clone. This rearrangement joins TRBV6-5 to TRBJ2-7; TRBD1 matches at 9 bases. The germline V gene encodes CDR1 MNHEY and CDR2 SVGAGI. This CDR3 region has 14 residues. The junction had 3 bases not matched to a gene; V was cut back by 4 bases and J by 2 bases. CDR3 in DNA: TGTGCCAGCAGTTCCGGGACAGGGACCTACGAGCAGTACTTC. Translation gives CASSSGTGTYEQYF.

The chain links TRBV5-4 to TRBJ1-1, with TRBD1 identical over 9 bases. Germline assignment: CDR1 SGHNT and CDR2 YYREEE (reference sequence). This CDR3 has 16 amino acids. The junction had 5 bases not matched to a gene; V was cut back by 0 bases and J by 2 bases. CDR3 amino acids: CASSLGADRGNTEAFF. For the CDR3, the DNA is TGTGCCAGCAGCTTGGGGGCGGACAGGGGAAACACTGAAGCTTTCTTT.

This chain joins TRBV7-9 and TRBJ2-3, with no clear D. Trimming removed 5 bases from V and 5 bases from J, with 11 bases in between. Germline assignment: CDR1 SEHNR and CDR2 FQNEAQ (reference sequence). The CDR3 has 13 amino acids. The chain's CDR3 is CASSPPLRDTQYF. Here the CDR3 DNA reads TGTGCCAGCAGCCCCCCGCTGAGAGATACGCAGTATTTT.